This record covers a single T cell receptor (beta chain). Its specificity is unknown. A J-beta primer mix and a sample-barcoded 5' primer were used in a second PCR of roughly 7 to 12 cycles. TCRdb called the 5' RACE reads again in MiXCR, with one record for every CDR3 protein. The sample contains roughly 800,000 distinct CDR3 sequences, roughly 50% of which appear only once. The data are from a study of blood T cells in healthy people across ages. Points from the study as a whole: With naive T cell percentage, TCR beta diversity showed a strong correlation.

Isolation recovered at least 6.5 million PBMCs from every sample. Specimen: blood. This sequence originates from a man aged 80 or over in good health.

The CDR3 DNA reads TGCGCCAGCAGCTACGGACAGAATAGCAATCAGCCCCAGCATTTT. Protein sequence: CASSYGQNSNQPQHF. The chain couples TRBV4-1 to TRBJ1-5; the D gene is possibly TRBD1 (6 bases). V dropped 5 bases and J dropped 0 bases, with 11 bases sitting between them. CDR3 size: 15 residues. Per the germline V gene, CDR1 is MGHRA and CDR2 is YSYEKL.